This TCR beta chain was recovered during a study of blood T cell repertoires in COVID-19. Study-wide context: Sources were T cells, B-cell-depleted T cells, or PBMCs; the material itself was cDNA or gDNA.

Source study methods: The authors estimated nucleated cell counts from reference gene primer amplification. Profiled with immunoSEQ multiplex PCR; TCRdb holds only in-frame clones, not every one. V and J calls and clone size are as listed in that table; D and trimming were resolved from the DNA. The sample shows around 300,000 clones, 70% to 90% of them seen only once. The CDR3 is 13 residues long. Germline V gene lookup returns CDR1 SGHTA and CDR2 FQGNSA. The ends were cut back, 5 bases at V and 1 base at J, with 8 bases in the middle. Source material: peripheral blood. The gene calls are TRBV7-2 and TRBJ1-2; D is possibly TRBD1 (5 bases). The receptor was derived from a woman in her seventies with acute or convalescent COVID-19. For the CDR3, the DNA is TGTGCCAGCAGCCGACAGTTTAACTATGGCTACACCTTC. Translating it yields CASSRQFNYGYTF.